A selection of T cell receptor beta chains follows, all from one sample in a study of blood T cell repertoires in COVID-19. Measured with immunoSEQ multiplex PCR; TCRdb has only the in-frame clones, and not every one. Of 450,000 or so clones in the sample, about 91% were seen once. The sample comprised peripheral blood. The source of these receptors is a man aged 18 to 30 with COVID-19, enrolled during active disease. Each CDR3 is given with its conserved first and last residue. Fields, in order: J gene, clone size, V gene, D gene, CDR3 protein, CDR3 DNA. D genes are given only for firm matches. Clone size is given for some rows only: seen once, a few or many times, or a class if the clone is expanded.

TRBJ1-1	.	TRBV9	.	CASSVGGQLNTEAFF	TGTGCCAGCAGCGTGGGGGGGCAGTTGAACACTGAAGCTTTCTTT
TRBJ2-1	.	TRBV6-5	.	CASSYFRENEQFF	TGTGCCAGCAGTTATTTTCGGGAGAATGAGCAGTTCTTC
TRBJ1-1	.	TRBV7-9	TRBD1	CASSLAGTGANTEAFF	TGTGCCAGCAGCTTAGCTGGGACAGGGGCGAACACTGAAGCTTTCTTT
TRBJ1-1	.	TRBV18	.	CASSYQTGNTEAFF	TGTGCCAGCTCATACCAAACGGGGAACACTGAAGCTTTCTTT
TRBJ2-7	once	TRBV16	TRBD1	CASSQRQGYEQYF	TGTGCCAGCAGCCAGAGACAGGGGTACGAGCAGTACTTC
TRBJ2-7	.	TRBV12-3/TRBV12-4	.	CASSFAENYEQYF	TGTGCCAGCAGTTTCGCCGAGAACTACGAGCAGTACTTC
TRBJ2-3	.	TRBV7-2	.	CASKAGLVTDTQYF	TGTGCCAGCAAGGCGGGACTGGTCACAGATACGCAGTATTTT
TRBJ2-3	.	TRBV7-8	.	CASSRERQASTDTQYF	TGTGCCAGCAGCAGAGAACGACAAGCTAGCACAGATACGCAGTATTTT
TRBJ1-1	.	TRBV5-6	.	CASSPRETEAFF	TGTGCCAGCAGCCCGAGGGAGACTGAAGCTTTCTTT
TRBJ2-2	.	TRBV2	.	CASSLDRNTGELFF	TGTGCCAGCAGCTTGGACAGGAACACCGGGGAGCTGTTTTTT
TRBJ1-1	.	TRBV7-9	.	CASSPGGDTEAFF	TGTGCCAGCAGCCCCGGGGGGGACACTGAAGCTTTCTTT
TRBJ1-3	.	TRBV19	.	CASSMAGTGNTIYF	TGTGCCAGTAGTATGGCAGGAACTGGAAACACCATATATTTT
TRBJ2-7	once	TRBV6-5	.	CASSPDTSYEQYF	TGTGCCAGCAGTCCGGACACATCCTACGAGCAGTACTTC
TRBJ1-2	.	TRBV29-1	.	CSVEPRGHGGSSGYTF	TGCAGCGTTGAACCCCGAGGACACGGGGGAAGTAGTGGCTACACCTTC
TRBJ2-7	.	TRBV5-1	.	CATLYEQYF	TGCGCCACCCTATACGAGCAGTACTTC
TRBJ1-1	once	TRBV12-3/TRBV12-4	TRBD1	CASNEQGATEAFF	TGTGCCAGCAACGAACAGGGGGCCACTGAAGCTTTCTTT
TRBJ1-2	.	TRBV30	TRBD1	CAWSNMGRGSGYTF	TGTGCCTGGAGTAATATGGGCAGGGGGTCGGGCTACACCTTC
TRBJ2-3	.	TRBV5-1	.	CASRGEGTDTQYF	TGCGCCAGCAGGGGTGAGGGCACAGATACGCAGTATTTT
TRBJ2-3	.	TRBV28	.	CASSPQSRLAQYF	TGTGCCAGCAGTCCCCAGTCTCGATTGGCGCAGTATTTT
TRBJ2-1	.	TRBV5-1	TRBD2	CASSPAGGSYNEQFF	TGCGCCAGCAGCCCGGCGGGGGGCTCCTACAATGAGCAGTTCTTC
TRBJ1-3	.	TRBV6-5	.	CASSYSPGGRDTIYF	TGTGCCAGCAGTTACTCGCCGGGGGGCCGGGACACCATATATTTT
TRBJ1-2	.	TRBV6-5	TRBD1	CASTGPGQGIGGYTF	TGTGCCAGCACCGGACCGGGACAGGGGATAGGCGGCTACACCTTC
TRBJ1-1	.	TRBV4-2	.	CASSQDNGREAFF	TGTGCCAGCAGCCAAGATAATGGCCGCGAAGCTTTCTTT
TRBJ2-3	.	TRBV2	.	CASSEALQFTDTQYF	TGTGCCAGCAGTGAAGCGCTTCAGTTCACAGATACGCAGTATTTT
TRBJ1-2	once	TRBV4-1	.	CASSLGPFQADPARGYYGYTF	TGCGCCAGCAGCCTGGGCCCCTTCCAAGCAGACCCGGCTCGGGGGTACTATGGCTACACCTTC
TRBJ1-2	once	TRBV6-5	.	CASSYSGVSYGYTF	TGTGCCAGCAGTTACTCCGGGGTGAGCTATGGCTACACCTTC
TRBJ2-1	.	TRBV18	.	CASSPPRTPESSYNEQFF	TGTGCCAGCTCACCACCGAGGACTCCGGAGAGCTCCTACAATGAGCAGTTCTTC
TRBJ2-3	.	TRBV5-1	TRBD2	CASSLIAGGTDTQYF	TGCGCCAGCAGCTTGATAGCGGGGGGCACAGATACGCAGTATTTT
TRBJ2-2	.	TRBV27	.	CASSSDTANTGELFF	TGTGCCAGCAGTTCTGACACCGCGAACACCGGGGAGCTGTTTTTT
TRBJ1-5	.	TRBV28	.	CASSSGGAGQPQHF	TGTGCCAGCAGTTCTGGGGGCGCGGGTCAGCCCCAGCATTTT
TRBJ2-1	.	TRBV10-2	.	CASRLPPYNEQFF	TGCGCCAGCAGGCTACCGCCCTACAATGAGCAGTTCTTC
TRBJ1-2	.	TRBV6-5	.	CASSPDITPYGYTF	TGTGCCAGCAGTCCCGACATAACCCCCTATGGCTACACCTTC
TRBJ2-2	.	TRBV5-4	.	CASSLTTEPGGELFF	TGTGCCAGCAGCTTAACCACGGAGCCCGGCGGGGAGCTGTTTTTT
TRBJ2-3	.	TRBV18	TRBD2	CASSQQRDGTDTQYF	TGTGCCAGCTCGCAACAGCGGGATGGCACAGATACGCAGTATTTT
TRBJ2-7	.	TRBV27	.	CASVAGGGYEQYF	TGTGCCAGCGTGGCAGGGGGAGGCTACGAGCAGTACTTC
TRBJ2-3	.	TRBV2	TRBD2	CASSDYTRGGRTDTQYF	TGTGCCAGCAGTGACTATACGCGGGGGGGACGTACAGATACGCAGTATTTT
TRBJ1-1	.	TRBV13	.	CARPGDWNTEAFF	TGTGCCAGGCCGGGAGATTGGAACACTGAAGCTTTCTTT
TRBJ1-5	.	TRBV5-8	TRBD1	CASSLGQGGNQPQHF	TGTGCCAGCAGCCTGGGACAGGGGGGCAATCAGCCCCAGCATTTT
TRBJ2-7	.	TRBV12-3/TRBV12-4	.	CASSSSYYEQYF	TGTGCCAGCAGTTCTTCCTACTACGAGCAGTACTTC
TRBJ2-3	once	TRBV3-1/TRBV3-2	TRBD2	CASSLAGVRTDTQYF	TGTGCCAGCAGTCTAGCGGGAGTGCGCACAGATACGCAGTATTTT
TRBJ2-3	once	TRBV27	TRBD2	CASSSLFAGETDTQYF	TGTGCCAGCAGTTCCTTGTTTGCGGGAGAAACAGATACGCAGTATTTT
TRBJ2-1	.	TRBV11-2	.	CASSSTGYGNEQFF	TGTGCCAGCAGCTCGACAGGTTATGGCAATGAGCAGTTCTTC
TRBJ1-4	.	TRBV5-5	.	CASSLVLIMEGEKLFF	TGTGCCAGCAGCTTGGTACTGATCATGGAGGGTGAAAAACTGTTTTTT
TRBJ1-2	.	TRBV6-1	.	CASSSGGVSGYGYTF	TGTGCCAGCAGTTCCGGAGGTGTTTCAGGCTATGGCTACACCTTC
TRBJ2-7	.	TRBV3-1/TRBV3-2	.	CASSPSTGLYEQYF	TGTGCCAGCAGCCCATCAACAGGGCTCTACGAGCAGTACTTC
TRBJ2-7	.	TRBV15	.	CATSRDRNYAYEQYF	TGTGCCACCAGCAGAGATCGCAACTACGCCTACGAGCAGTACTTC
TRBJ2-1	.	TRBV3-1/TRBV3-2	.	CASSKGNRGPEGKFF	TGTGCCAGCAGCAAGGGGAATAGGGGACCGGAGGGCAAGTTCTTC
TRBJ2-1	.	TRBV5-8	TRBD2	CASNLGPSGNNEQFF	TGTGCCAGCAACCTCGGGCCTAGCGGAAACAATGAGCAGTTCTTC
TRBJ2-1	.	TRBV7-2	TRBD2	CASSLERERQFF	TGTGCCAGCAGCTTGGAGCGGGAGCGCCAGTTCTTC
TRBJ2-3	.	TRBV5-3	TRBD1	CARSSTGGWTDTQYF	TGTGCCAGAAGCTCGACAGGGGGCTGGACAGATACGCAGTATTTT
TRBJ2-5	few	TRBV19	.	CASSATKLKQETQYF	TGTGCCAGTAGTGCGACAAAACTGAAGCAAGAGACCCAGTACTTC
TRBJ1-4	.	TRBV24-1	.	CATSDALDEKLFF	TGTGCCACCAGTGATGCGCTGGATGAAAAACTGTTTTTT
TRBJ2-4	once	TRBV2	.	CASSGPLGGGNIQYF	TGTGCCAGCAGTGGACCCTTAGGGGGAGGGAACATTCAGTACTTC
TRBJ1-5	once	TRBV10-2	TRBD1	CASRDDRGGPNQPQHF	TGCGCCAGCAGGGACGACAGGGGAGGACCCAATCAGCCCCAGCATTTT
TRBJ2-7	.	TRBV20-1	.	CSASAGDSYEQYF	TGCAGTGCTAGTGCCGGGGACTCCTACGAGCAGTACTTC
TRBJ1-2	.	TRBV10-2	.	CASSETGLYGYTF	TGCGCCAGCAGTGAAACAGGGCTTTATGGCTACACCTTC
TRBJ2-7	once	TRBV6-6	TRBD2	CASSSLAGGPYEQYF	TGTGCCAGCAGTTCCTTAGCGGGAGGCCCCTACGAGCAGTACTTC
TRBJ2-2	.	TRBV5-6	.	CASSLRVADPNTGELFF	TGTGCCAGCAGCTTAAGGGTAGCGGACCCGAACACCGGGGAGCTGTTTTTT
TRBJ2-7	.	TRBV7-2	.	CASKRQGGSYEQYF	TGTGCCAGTAAACGTCAGGGGGGTTCCTACGAGCAGTACTTC